One T cell receptor beta chain is described in this entry. This sample was included in a study of cytomegalovirus exposure and HLA in healthy donors. The primer mix had 60 Vbeta and 13 Jbeta primers. Here immunoSEQ multiplex PCR was the method, and the copy in TCRdb shows in-frame clones only, minus some. The table lists roughly 100,000 clones, around 78% of them singletons, with 5.6% in the top ten. Looked up from germline, CDR1 is SGHNT and CDR2 is YYREEE (reference sequence). The CDR3 is 16 amino acids. V shed 3 bases and J 2 bases; nucleotides not matched to a gene: 3. The TCR originated in a male donor in good health and CMV-seronegative. The rearrangement joins TRBV5-4 to TRBJ2-3; 13 bases map to TRBD2. The source material was PBMCs. The CDR3 DNA is TGTGCCAGCAGCTCGACTAGCGGGGGGTTCACAGATACGCAGTATTTT. Translated, it gives CASSSTSGGFTDTQYF.